The 12 T cell receptor beta chains presented below share a single source sample, sequenced in a study of cytomegalovirus exposure and HLA in healthy donors. The PCR contained 60 Vbeta and 13 Jbeta primers. Sequencing was performed with immunoSEQ multiplex PCR; in TCRdb, only in-frame clones are kept and a portion is missing. Of about 180,000 clones in the sample, approximately 80% were seen once. The sample comprised PBMCs. All receptors come from a boy aged 2 to 10 in good health and CMV-seronegative.

This rearrangement joins TRBV5-6 to TRBJ1-2; 9 bases agree with TRBD1. CDR1 is SGHDT, CDR2 YYEEEE, per germline. J lost 5 bases, V lost 4 bases, and 12 bases had no gene match. CDR3 length equals 16 residues. The CDR3 protein is CASSAGGTGLFYGYTF. DNA for the CDR3: TGTGCCAGCAGCGCCGGCGGGACAGGGTTGTTTTATGGCTACACCTTC.

The rearrangement links TRBV2 to TRBJ2-1; 9 nucleotides line up with TRBD2. J was trimmed by 9 bases and V by 3 bases; bases with no gene match: 9. CDR1 is SNHLY and CDR2 is FYNNEI in the germline V gene. The CDR3 loop spans 15 amino acids. CDR3 nucleotide sequence: TGTGCCAGCAGTGAGTTTGCGGGGGGGCAAAGTGAGCAGTTCTTC. Translating it yields CASSEFAGGQSEQFF.

The rearrangement joins TRBV27 to TRBJ1-2, with 8 positions matching TRBD1. Trimming cost V 6 bases and J 6 bases; bases outside gene matches: 9. CDR3 length equals 14 residues. The germline V gene encodes CDR1 MNHEY and CDR2 SMNVEV (reference sequence). This chain's CDR3 is CASSYNPTGDGYTF. The CDR3, as DNA: TGTGCCAGCAGCTATAACCCGACAGGGGATGGCTACACCTTC.

This sequence joins TRBV9 and TRBJ1-2; unclear D gene. The V end was cut by 0 bases, the J end by 4 bases, with 4 bases between. The CDR3 runs to 12 residues. The germline gives CDR1 SGDLS, CDR2 YYNGEE. The chain's CDR3 is CASSVAIYGYTF. The CDR3 DNA follows: TGTGCCAGCAGCGTAGCTATCTATGGCTACACCTTC.

This clone was seen only once. V and J are TRBV12-5 and TRBJ2-5; 7 bases fit TRBD1. The J call may be incorrect, as the DNA end agrees better with TRBJ2-7. The CDR3 contains 14 residues. The germline gives CDR1 LGHNT, CDR2 FRNRAP. CDR3 sequence reads: CASGSTGLSYEQYF. The CDR3 DNA reads TGTGCTAGTGGCTCGACAGGGCTCTCCTACGAGCAGTACTTC.

The chain combines TRBV5-4 with TRBJ2-3, with TRBD2 matching 10 bases. CDR1 is SGHNT, CDR2 YYREEE, per germline (reference sequence). V lost 7 bases, J lost 5 bases, and 13 bases stayed unmatched. CDR3 size: 16 residues. The CDR3 loop reads CASGMASGSVGDTQYF. The CDR3 region has the DNA TGTGCCAGCGGGATGGCTAGCGGGAGTGTGGGAGATACGCAGTATTTT.

This clone was detected once. V gene TRBV19 combines with J gene TRBJ1-1; D is perhaps TRBD1 (5 bases). V lost 1 base and J 4 bases, leaving 16 bases between the germline ends. This CDR3 is 16 amino acids long. The germline V gene encodes CDR1 LNHDA and CDR2 SQIVND (reference sequence). Here the CDR3 reads CASSIGGRWRSTEAFF. For the CDR3, the DNA is TGTGCCAGTAGTATAGGGGGGAGGTGGAGGAGCACTGAAGCTTTCTTT.

The gene calls are TRBV5-6 and TRBJ1-6; possibly TRBD1 for D (6 bases). The V end lost 3 bases, the J end lost 7 bases, and 8 bases lay between the germline ends. Germline V gives CDR1 SGHDT, CDR2 YYEEEE. The CDR3 has 13 amino acids. The CDR3, as DNA: TGTGCCAGCAGCTCGGACAGCAATTCACCCCTCCACTTT. It yields the protein CASSSDSNSPLHF.

This chain joins TRBV5-6 and TRBJ2-5; TRBD1 agrees at 7 bases. The J call may not be correct, given that the DNA end is closer to TRBJ2-7. The CDR3 length is 14 residues. Germline V gene data show CDR1 as SGHDT and CDR2 as YYEEEE. DNA of the CDR3: TGTGCCAGCAGCCCAGCGGACAGGTCCTACGAGCAGTACTTC. Translation: CASSPADRSYEQYF.

V and J are TRBV29-1 and TRBJ1-1, with unresolved D. The CDR3 has 11 amino acids. V shed 6 bases and J shed 10 bases, with 15 bases lying between them. Germline values: CDR1 SQVTM, CDR2 ANQGSEA. Written as DNA, the CDR3 is TGCAGCGTCAAGTCTGGGGAGGCAGCTTTCTTT. Translated, it gives CSVKSGEAAFF.

The genes are TRBV6-5 and TRBJ1-2; D not resolved. Germline V gene sequence: CDR1 MNHEY, CDR2 SVGAGI. This CDR3 has 13 residues. Trimming removed 5 bases at V and 7 bases at J, with 14 bases between. The CDR3 is CASSQGVSGGYTF. Here the CDR3 DNA reads TGTGCCAGCAGTCAAGGAGTTAGTGGTGGCTACACCTTC.

The chain links TRBV7-8 to TRBJ2-7; tentative D call: TRBD1 (6 bases). The CDR3 is 16 amino acids. V gave up 1 base and J gave up 6 bases, with 19 bases separating them. Germline-derived CDR1 and CDR2 are SGHVS and FQNEAQ. The chain's CDR3 is CASSLGPGRGIGEQYV. In DNA form, the CDR3 reads TGTGCCAGCAGCTTAGGCCCGGGCAGGGGAATAGGCGAGCAGTACGTC.